The text below deals with one T cell receptor beta chain. Antigen: not known. This sample was included in a study of cytomegalovirus exposure and HLA in healthy donors. Across the study: An early data release held 75 million to 100 million unique TCRs from HLA-typed donors.

Germline CDR1 is LGHNA and CDR2 is YNFKEQ. Trimming pared 0 bases from V and 4 bases from J, leaving 9 bases between. The CDR3 runs to 14 residues. With 60 Vbeta and 13 Jbeta primers, the PCR was carried out. Data came from immunoSEQ multiplex PCR; TCRdb stores just in-frame clones and leaves some out. Altogether roughly 180,000 clones are present, approximately 85% being singletons, with the ten largest covering less than 2%. Study-wide findings and caveats: Rates of TCR association differed by HLA locus in a later analysis, with DRB1 highest and HLA-C lowest. According to an earlier analysis, most TCR beta V segments yielded productive rearrangements about 87% or about 30% of the time. The study dropped some indistinguishable V segments, TRBV6-2 and TRBV6-3 among them.

The sample was PBMCs. The TCR comes from a girl between 10 and 17 years old in good health and CMV-seropositive. The genes are TRBV4-2 and TRBJ1-1, with D possibly TRBD1 on 6 matching bases. This CDR3 reads CASSQDRGGTEAFF. In DNA, the CDR3 is TGTGCCAGCAGCCAAGATAGGGGGGGCACTGAAGCTTTCTTT.